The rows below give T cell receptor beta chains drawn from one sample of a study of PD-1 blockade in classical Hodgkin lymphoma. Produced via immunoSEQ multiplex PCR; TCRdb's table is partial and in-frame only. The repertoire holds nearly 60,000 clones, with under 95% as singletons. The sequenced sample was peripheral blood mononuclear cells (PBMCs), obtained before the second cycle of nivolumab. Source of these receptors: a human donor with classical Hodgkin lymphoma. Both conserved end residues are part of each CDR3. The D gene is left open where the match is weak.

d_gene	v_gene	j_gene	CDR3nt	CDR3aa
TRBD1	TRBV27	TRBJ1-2	TGTGCCAGCAGGGCCGGGACAGGAGTTAGCCATGGCTACACCTTC	CASRAGTGVSHGYTF
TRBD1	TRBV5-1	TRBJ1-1	TGCGCCAGCAGCTTGGGGACAGGGGGTATTGATATAGGGAAAGCTTTCTTT	CASSLGTGGIDIGKAFF
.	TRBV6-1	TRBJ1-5	TGTGCCAGCAGGGAAGGGGCGGGGGGCAATCAGCCCCAGCATTTT	CASREGAGGNQPQHF
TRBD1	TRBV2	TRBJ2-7	TGTGCCAGCAGTGAATGGACAGGGACCGTCTCCTACGAGCAGTACTTC	CASSEWTGTVSYEQYF
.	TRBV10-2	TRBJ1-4	TGCGCCAGCAGGAATAATGAAAAACTGTTTTTT	CASRNNEKLFF
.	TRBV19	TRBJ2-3	TGTGCCAGTAGTCTAACCCCGGGATTTAGCACAGATACGCAGTATTTT	CASSLTPGFSTDTQYF
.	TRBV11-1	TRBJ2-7	TGTGCCAGCAGCTCCCCGCGGGGGCCGACCTACGAGCAGTACTTC	CASSSPRGPTYEQYF
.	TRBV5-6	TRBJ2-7	TGTGCCAGCAGCTTGGGTCGGGGATCCTACGAGCAGTACTTC	CASSLGRGSYEQYF
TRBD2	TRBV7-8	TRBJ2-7	TGTGCCAGCAGCCTGACTAGCGGGGTGACCTACGAGCAGTACTTC	CASSLTSGVTYEQYF
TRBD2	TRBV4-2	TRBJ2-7	TGTGCCAGCAGCCAAACGACTAGCGGACTATCCTACGAGCAGTACTTC	CASSQTTSGLSYEQYF